This T cell receptor (beta chain) was identified during a study of human T cells and chemical hapten exposure. Study-level background: Patients having alopecia areata, totalis or universalis were mostly female.

This CDR3 is 14 amino acids long. V shed 6 bases, J shed 7 bases, and the junction held 8 bases outside the gene matches. Per germline, CDR1 LNHNV and CDR2 YYDKDF (reference sequence). Overall study findings and caveats: The number of TCRs over 1 in 1000 frequency stayed unchanged after DPC.

The time point denotes: patch test 2, 6 weeks after DPC sensitization. Stated treatment: therapeutic diphenylcyclopropenone sensitization with weekly scalp DPC. TCRdb processed the RACE reads anew with MiXCR; each CDR3 protein has one entry. The sample lists tens of thousands of distinct CDR3 sequences, about 9.4% occurring once. Worth noting for this clonotype: Its antigen is unknown.

This TCR derives from a woman between 45 and 65 years old with alopecia areata. Some clones in this sample may be carry-over from other donors' samples. The sequencing here drew on whole blood, taken in connection with sensitization to the hapten diphenylcyclopropenone (DPC). The V gene is TRBV15, the J gene TRBJ2-1, with TRBD2 identical over 8 bases. The CDR3 region is CATRRASGRNEQFF. The CDR3 nucleotides are TGTGCCACCAGGAGGGCTAGCGGGCGGAATGAGCAGTTCTTC.